Listed here is a single TCR beta chain. The method was immunoSEQ multiplex PCR; TCRdb's version includes in-frame clones alone and lacks a portion of them. The sample carries fewer than 90,000 clones, around 93% recorded once. The sample belongs to a study of T cell changes during pregnancy in multiple sclerosis. Germline V gene sequence: CDR1 SGHRS, CDR2 YFSETQ. V trimming: 3 bases; J trimming: 4 bases; junction bases outside the gene matches: 15. CDR3 size: 17 residues. The genes are TRBV5-1 and TRBJ2-7; 8 nucleotides line up with TRBD1. The sequencing here drew on peripheral blood, taken in the third trimester of pregnancy. This TCR was recovered from a female donor in good health, enrolled as a control in a pregnancy study. The CDR3 loop reads CASSSPEYGQGEYEQYF. CDR3 DNA sequence: TGCGCCAGCAGCTCGCCAGAGTACGGACAGGGAGAGTACGAGCAGTACTTC.